A single sample gave rise to the 18 T cell receptor beta chains below, sequenced in a study of cytomegalovirus exposure and HLA in healthy donors. Primers for the PCR totalled 60 Vbeta and 13 Jbeta. Method: immunoSEQ multiplex PCR; TCRdb's copy keeps in-frame clones and lacks some. Of 150,000 to 200,000 clones listed, approximately 80% were seen once; the top ten hold 1.1%. Sequencing was done on a sample of PBMCs. The receptors were sampled from a woman between 40 and 55 years old in good health and CMV-seronegative.

The chain employs TRBV30 and TRBJ2-1; D is uncertain. Germline-derived CDR1 and CDR2 are GTSNPN and SVGIG (reference sequence). V lost 2 bases and J 1 base, leaving 6 bases between the germline ends. This CDR3 spans 13 amino acids. The CDR3 nucleotides read TGTGCCTGGAGTCTAATGTCCTACAATGAGCAGTTCTTC. This encodes CAWSLMSYNEQFF.

A single count supports this clone. The rearrangement links TRBV5-5 to TRBJ1-1; D not resolved. Trimming pared 1 base from V and 0 bases from J, leaving 13 bases between. Germline V gives CDR1 SGHKS, CDR2 YYEKEE (reference sequence). The CDR3 covers 16 residues. The CDR3 sequence: CASSLSPAAMNTEAFF. CDR3 nucleotide sequence: TGTGCCAGCAGCTTGTCCCCGGCGGCTATGAACACTGAAGCTTTCTTT.

This chain links TRBV12-5 with TRBJ1-2; D not resolved. Germline V gene lookup returns CDR1 LGHNT and CDR2 FRNRAP. Between the trimmed V and J ends, which lost 1 base and 8 bases, there was a span of 14 bases. The CDR3 covers 14 residues. CDR3 amino acids: CASGLAPQLQGYTF. In nucleotides, the CDR3 is TGTGCTAGTGGTTTGGCCCCGCAATTACAGGGCTACACCTTC.

The chain joins TRBV5-1 to TRBJ1-1; D might be TRBD1 (6 bases). CDR3 length equals 16 residues. Germline V gives CDR1 SGHRS, CDR2 YFSETQ. V lost 0 bases, J lost 4 bases, and 16 bases lay in between. The CDR3 reads CASSLVAGALSTEAFF. CDR3 in DNA: TGCGCCAGCAGCTTGGTAGCAGGGGCACTGAGCACTGAAGCTTTCTTT.

This clone was detected only once. The chain joins TRBV11-2 to TRBJ2-3; 7 bases are a match to TRBD2. Germline CDR1 is SGHAT and CDR2 is FQNNGV. CDR3 length: 16 residues. The V and J ends lost 1 base and 0 bases, in that order; junction bases with no gene match: 4. In nucleotides, the CDR3 is TGTGCCAGCAGCTTAGGGGGCGGGAGAAGCACAGATACGCAGTATTTT. It specifies CASSLGGGRSTDTQYF.

This chain uses TRBV7-9 with TRBJ2-3; TRBD2 agrees at 7 bases. The CDR3 consists of 16 residues. Germline CDR1 SEHNR, CDR2 FQNEAQ (reference sequence). J lost 4 bases, V lost 3 bases, and 10 bases had no gene match. The CDR3 sequence: CASSLVGGSNADTQYF. CDR3 in DNA: TGTGCCAGCAGCTTGGTGGGCGGGAGTAATGCAGATACGCAGTATTTT.

This clone has just one count. The chain uses TRBV14 and TRBJ2-1; TRBD1 matches 12 bases. CDR1 SGHDN and CDR2 FVKESK come from the germline V gene. This CDR3 has 16 amino acids. V was clipped by 4 bases and J by 7 bases; unmatched bases: 8. CDR3 amino acids: CASSLRPGQGANEQFF. For the CDR3, the DNA is TGTGCCAGCAGCCTCCGACCGGGACAGGGGGCGAATGAGCAGTTCTTC.

The chain employs TRBV6-1 and TRBJ2-6; D not resolved. V lost 2 bases and J lost 3, with 11 bases in between. The CDR3 totals 16 residues. Germline V gene lookup returns CDR1 MNHNS and CDR2 SASEGT. The CDR3 DNA follows: TGTGCCAGCAGTGAAAGCTCCTGGTATGGGGCCAACGTCCTGACTTTC. The encoded protein is CASSESSWYGANVLTF.

This clone was detected only once. The V and J genes are TRBV9 and TRBJ1-1, with unresolved D. The CDR3 spans 14 residues. Germline CDR1 and CDR2: SGDLS and YYNGEE. V dropped 4 bases and J dropped 6 bases, with 16 bases sitting between them. CDR3 protein: CASSPGSGFAEAFF. CDR3 nucleotides: TGTGCCAGCAGCCCGGGGTCGGGTTTCGCTGAAGCTTTCTTT.

A remark on this clone: Other DNA sequences in this specimen translate into the identical CDR3. The rearrangement uses TRBV4-3 and TRBJ2-3; D possibly corresponds to TRBD1 (6 bases). Trimming took off 0 bases at V and 0 bases at J, with 10 bases between the two ends. The CDR3 has 16 amino acids. The germline gives CDR1 LGHNA, CDR2 YSLEER. The CDR3 DNA reads TGCGCCAGCAGCCAAGATTACAGGGACAGCACAGATACGCAGTATTTT. This translates into CASSQDYRDSTDTQYF.

This chain links TRBV20-1 with TRBJ1-1, with D perhaps TRBD1 (6 bases). Between the trimmed V and J ends, which lost 0 bases and 9 bases, there was a span of 8 bases. Germline V gene lookup returns CDR1 DFQATT and CDR2 SNEGSKA (reference sequence). The CDR3 spans 11 residues. The CDR3 DNA follows: TGCAGTGCTAGAGATGGACAGCAAGCTTTCTTT. Amino acid sequence: CSARDGQQAFF.

The V call is TRBV9, the J call TRBJ1-2; D is unclear. Trimming took off 6 bases at V and 8 bases at J, with 17 bases between the two ends. CDR1 is SGDLS, CDR2 YYNGEE, per germline. The CDR3 is 13 residues long. The chain's CDR3 is CASTREGLKGYTF. In DNA, the CDR3 is TGTGCCAGCACCCGAGAGGGATTAAAGGGCTACACCTTC.

The chain recombines TRBV9 with TRBJ2-1; 9 nucleotides agree with TRBD2. Germline CDR1 reads SGDLS; CDR2 reads YYNGEE. The CDR3 sequence is 16 residues long. Trimming cost V 0 bases and J 7 bases; bases outside gene matches: 8. The CDR3: CASSVGAGGPSNEQFF. CDR3 sequence (DNA): TGTGCCAGCAGCGTAGGGGCGGGAGGGCCGAGTAATGAGCAGTTCTTC.

The rearrangement uses TRBV2 and TRBJ1-3; 10 bases match TRBD1. The CDR3 is 15 residues long. V was clipped by 0 bases and J by 9 bases; unmatched bases: 5. From germline, CDR1 is SNHLY and CDR2 FYNNEI. The CDR3 loop reads CASSEAGQGSGTIYF. Written as DNA, the CDR3 is TGTGCCAGCAGTGAAGCGGGACAGGGGTCGGGCACCATATATTTT.

The genes are TRBV29-1 and TRBJ1-2; 7 bases line up with TRBD1. Germline trimming cut 0 bases from V and 4 bases from J; bases unmatched to any gene: 5. This CDR3 comprises 14 residues. Germline V lookup: CDR1 SQVTM, CDR2 ANQGSEA. The CDR3: CSVEDRRQGYGYTF. In DNA, the CDR3 is TGCAGCGTTGAAGACCGAAGACAGGGCTATGGCTACACCTTC.

V is TRBV5-1 and J is TRBJ1-2; D might be TRBD1 (6 bases). CDR1 is SGHRS and CDR2 is YFSETQ in the germline V gene. V shed 0 bases and J shed 6 bases, with 12 bases lying between them. This CDR3 spans 14 amino acids. The CDR3 region has the DNA TGCGCCAGCAGCTTGGATGCAGGGGCTAATGGCTACACCTTC. Translation gives CASSLDAGANGYTF.

The chain is built from TRBV5-6 and TRBJ2-1, with D perhaps matching TRBD2 (5 bases). This CDR3 has 15 amino acids. V lost 2 bases to trimming and J lost 7 bases, with 16 bases between them. The germline CDR1 and CDR2 sequences are SGHDT and YYEEEE. The CDR3: CASSFGWEMWNEQFF. CDR3 nucleotide sequence: TGTGCCAGCAGCTTTGGATGGGAGATGTGGAATGAGCAGTTCTTC. Drawing the rest from reference TRBV5-6 and TRBJ2-1, the complete variable domain is DAGVTQSPTHLIKTRGQQVTLRCSPKSGHDTVSWYQQALGQGPQFIFQYYEEEERQRGNFPDRFSGHQFPNYSSELNVNALLLGDSALYLCASSFGWEMWNEQFFGPGTRLTVL.

The chain carries TRBV18 and TRBJ1-1; 7 nucleotides match TRBD1. This CDR3 comprises 13 residues. Germline V CDR1 and CDR2: KGHSH, LQKENI. After removal of 6 bases from V and 3 bases from J, the junction contained 4 bases not matched to a gene. The CDR3 nucleotides read TGTGCCAGCTCCCTCGACAGGGACACTGAAGCTTTCTTT. Its protein is CASSLDRDTEAFF.